The T cell receptor beta chain described here comes from a study of regulatory T cells in long-lasting Graves disease. The table lists this clonotype with a few counts. The time point is: newly diagnosed GD, antithyroid drugs for less than 3 months. TCR sequences were obtained from RNA taken from PBMCs. The CDR3 has 15 amino acids. J was trimmed by 4 bases and V by 1 base; bases with no gene match: 7. Germline V lookup: CDR1 LNHDA, CDR2 SQIVND (reference sequence). Investigators prepared the TCR beta libraries by applying iRepertoire HTBI primers and Arm-PCR of CDR3 regions. TCRdb passed the multiplex PCR reads through MiXCR, listing each CDR3 protein once. Here the sample spans about 500,000 distinct CDR3 sequences, around 15% being singletons. These data were also reused for a study on T cells in Graves' hyperthyroidism and ophthalmopathy.

The V and J genes are TRBV19 and TRBJ2-7, with 7 bases identical to TRBD2. Sample: peripheral blood mononuclear cells (PBMCs), taken at new diagnosis, from a patient treated with antithyroid drugs. The sequence came from a man aged 35-49 years with Graves disease. CDR3 in DNA: TGTGCCAGTAGTATAGGAGCGGGAAGCCTATACGAGCAGTACTTC. Amino acids: CASSIGAGSLYEQYF.